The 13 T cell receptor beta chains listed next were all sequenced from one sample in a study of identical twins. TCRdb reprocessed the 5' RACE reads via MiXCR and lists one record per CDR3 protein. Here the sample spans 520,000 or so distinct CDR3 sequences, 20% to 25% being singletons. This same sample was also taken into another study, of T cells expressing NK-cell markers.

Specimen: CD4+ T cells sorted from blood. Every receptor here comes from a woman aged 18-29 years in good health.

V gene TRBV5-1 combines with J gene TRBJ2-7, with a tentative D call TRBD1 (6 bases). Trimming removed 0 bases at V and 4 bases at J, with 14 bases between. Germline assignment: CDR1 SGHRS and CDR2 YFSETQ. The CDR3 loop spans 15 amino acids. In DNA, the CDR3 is TGCGCCAGCAGCTTGGGGGACATGGCTGGGTACGAGCAGTACTTC. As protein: CASSLGDMAGYEQYF. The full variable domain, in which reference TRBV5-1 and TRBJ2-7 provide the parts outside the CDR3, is KAGVTQTPRYLIKTRGQQVTLSCSPISGHRSVSWYQQTPGQGLQFLFEYFSETQRNKGNFPGRFSGRQFSNSRSEMNVSTLELGDSALYLCASSLGDMAGYEQYFGPGTRLTVT.

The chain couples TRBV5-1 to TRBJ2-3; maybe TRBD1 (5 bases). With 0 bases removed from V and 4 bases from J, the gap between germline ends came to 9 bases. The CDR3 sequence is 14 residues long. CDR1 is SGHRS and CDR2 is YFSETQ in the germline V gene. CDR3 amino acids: CASSLEGQADTQYF. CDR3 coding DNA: TGCGCCAGCAGCTTGGAAGGACAAGCAGATACGCAGTATTTT.

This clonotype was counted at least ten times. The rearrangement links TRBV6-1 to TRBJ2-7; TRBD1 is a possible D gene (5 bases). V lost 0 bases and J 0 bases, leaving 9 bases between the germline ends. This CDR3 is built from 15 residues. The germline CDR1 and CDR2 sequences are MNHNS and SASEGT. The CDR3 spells CASSEAGASSYEQYF. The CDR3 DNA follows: TGTGCCAGCAGTGAAGCAGGGGCTAGCTCCTACGAGCAGTACTTC.

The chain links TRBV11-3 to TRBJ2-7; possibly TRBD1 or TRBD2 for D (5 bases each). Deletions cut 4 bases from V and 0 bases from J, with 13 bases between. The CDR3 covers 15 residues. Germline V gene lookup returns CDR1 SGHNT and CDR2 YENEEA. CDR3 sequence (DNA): TGTGCCAGCAGCTCCTCCGGGACCTTCTCCTACGAGCAGTACTTC. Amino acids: CASSSSGTFSYEQYF.

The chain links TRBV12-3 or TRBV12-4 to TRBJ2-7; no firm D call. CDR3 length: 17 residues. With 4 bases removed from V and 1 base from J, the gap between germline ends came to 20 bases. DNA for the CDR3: TGTGCCAGCAGTTCAAATATAGGTGGGCCCCGATCCTACGAGCAGTACTTC. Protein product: CASSSNIGGPRSYEQYF.

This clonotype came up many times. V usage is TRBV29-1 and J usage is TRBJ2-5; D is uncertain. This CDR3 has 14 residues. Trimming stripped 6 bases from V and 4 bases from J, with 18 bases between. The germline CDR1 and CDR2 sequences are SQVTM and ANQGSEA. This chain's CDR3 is CSVQGGSIGETQYF. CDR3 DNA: TGCAGCGTCCAAGGCGGCTCCATCGGAGAGACCCAGTACTTC.

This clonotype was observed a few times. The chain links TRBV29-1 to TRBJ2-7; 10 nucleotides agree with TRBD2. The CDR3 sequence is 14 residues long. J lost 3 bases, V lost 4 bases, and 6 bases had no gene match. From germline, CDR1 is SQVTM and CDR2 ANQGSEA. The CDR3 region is CSVGASGSGYEQYF. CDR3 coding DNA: TGCAGCGTTGGAGCTAGCGGGAGCGGCTACGAGCAGTACTTC.

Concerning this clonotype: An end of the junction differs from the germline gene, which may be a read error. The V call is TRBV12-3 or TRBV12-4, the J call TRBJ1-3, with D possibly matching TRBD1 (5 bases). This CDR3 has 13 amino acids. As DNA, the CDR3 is TGTGCCAGCAGTTTAGCGGGGGGACGGACTCGAGGGTTT. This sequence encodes CASSLAGGRTRGF.

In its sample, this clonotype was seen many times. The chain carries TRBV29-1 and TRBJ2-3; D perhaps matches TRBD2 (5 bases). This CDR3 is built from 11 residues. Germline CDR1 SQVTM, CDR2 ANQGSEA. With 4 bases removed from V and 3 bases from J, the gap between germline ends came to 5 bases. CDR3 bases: TGCAGCGTTGGGGAGACAGATACGCAGTATTTT. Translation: CSVGETDTQYF.

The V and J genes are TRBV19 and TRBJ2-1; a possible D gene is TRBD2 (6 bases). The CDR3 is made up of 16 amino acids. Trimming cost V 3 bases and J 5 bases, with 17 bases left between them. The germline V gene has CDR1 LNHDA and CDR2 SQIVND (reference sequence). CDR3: CASSILAGTRDNEQFF. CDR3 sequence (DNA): TGTGCCAGTAGTATCTTGGCGGGGACCAGGGACAATGAGCAGTTCTTC. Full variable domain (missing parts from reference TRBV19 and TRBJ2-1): DGGITQSPKYLFRKEGQNVTLSCEQNLNHDAMYWYRQDPGQGLRLIYYSQIVNDFQKGDIAEGYSVSREKKESFPLTVTSAQKNPTAFYLCASSILAGTRDNEQFFGPGTRLTVL.

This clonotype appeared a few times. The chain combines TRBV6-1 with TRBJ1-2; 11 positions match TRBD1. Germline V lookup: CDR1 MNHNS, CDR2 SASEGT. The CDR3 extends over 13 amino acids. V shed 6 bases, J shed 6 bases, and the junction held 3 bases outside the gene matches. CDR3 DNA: TGTGCCAGCAGATGGACAGGGGGCGATGGCTACACCTTC. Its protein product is CASRWTGGDGYTF.

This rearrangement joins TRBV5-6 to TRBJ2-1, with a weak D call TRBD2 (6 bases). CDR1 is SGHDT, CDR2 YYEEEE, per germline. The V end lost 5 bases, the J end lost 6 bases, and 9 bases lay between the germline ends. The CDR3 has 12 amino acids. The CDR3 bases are TGTGCCAGCAGACACGGGGGCAATGAGCAGTTCTTC. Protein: CASRHGGNEQFF.

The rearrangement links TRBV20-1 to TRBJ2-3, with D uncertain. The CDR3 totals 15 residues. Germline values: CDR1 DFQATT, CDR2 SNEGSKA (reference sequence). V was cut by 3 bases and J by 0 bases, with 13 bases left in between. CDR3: CSARVSQPSTDTQYF. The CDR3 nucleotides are TGCAGTGCTAGGGTTAGTCAGCCTAGCACAGATACGCAGTATTTT.